These T cell receptor beta chains were read from a single sample in a study of blood T cell repertoires in COVID-19. Method: immunoSEQ multiplex PCR; TCRdb's copy keeps in-frame clones and lacks some. Of a few hundred thousand clones in the sample, around 83% are singletons; the top ten hold roughly 1.3%. Material for sequencing was peripheral blood. Receptors were obtained from a woman in her forties or fifties with acute or convalescent COVID-19. The CDR3 runs from the conserved cysteine through the conserved F or W.

>TRBV5-1|TRBJ2-2|16
CASSSPGLALVGELFF
>TRBV28|TRBJ1-2|14
CASSWDRGQYGYTF
>TRBV18|TRBJ1-2|14
CASSPVWGDYGYTF
>TRBV30|TRBJ2-3|14
CAWSRGLAADTQYF
>TRBV7-9|TRBJ2-7|16
CASSLEGETGFYEQYF
>TRBV2|TRBJ2-2|16
CASSDISGGWTGELFF
>TRBV30|TRBJ1-2|12
CAWNENDYGYTF
>TRBV30|TRBJ1-2|14
CAWIPGQGLYGYTF
>TRBV5-1|TRBJ1-4|13
CASSFGADEKLFF
>TRBV19|TRBJ2-1|14
CASSREYTGNEQFF
>TRBV7-2|TRBJ2-7|14
CASSLVLGGFEQYF
>TRBV25-1|TRBJ2-7|16
CASSPRTGSLPHEQYF
>TRBV24-1|TRBJ1-1|15
CATSDSRGMNTEAFF
>TRBV4-1|TRBJ1-5|14
CASSQVAGGQPQHF
>TRBV5-1|TRBJ2-1|14
CASSLALSYNEQFF
>TRBV12-3/TRBV12-4|TRBJ2-3|12
CASSTVLDTQYF
>TRBV30|TRBJ1-4|14
CAWSSGGFGEKLFF
>TRBV30|TRBJ1-4|15
CAWSAEGGAKEKLFF
>TRBV5-4|TRBJ1-1|17
CASSPGQGVLVNTEAFF
>TRBV30|TRBJ1-4|13
CAWSVPGREKLFF
>TRBV29-1|TRBJ2-6|15
CSVPDWSSGANVLTF
>TRBV10-1|TRBJ2-7|11
CASMESYEQYF
>TRBV24-1|TRBJ1-1|15
CATSDSRTANTEAFF
>TRBV7-2|TRBJ1-6|15
CASSWVAGNNSPLHF
>TRBV3-1/TRBV3-2|TRBJ2-1|17
CASSQDLTSGGVNEQFF
>TRBV6-1|TRBJ1-2|16
CASSAGTGTLVYGYTF
>TRBV24-1|TRBJ2-5|14
CATSDSRGSQTQYF
>TRBV27|TRBJ1-5|14
CASSQNPLYQPQHF
>TRBV2|TRBJ2-1|15
CASIGGSGRAGEQFF
>TRBV21-1|TRBJ1-6|16
CASSKEVARGKSPLHF
>TRBV30|TRBJ2-7|14
CAWSVELAGDEQYF
>TRBV10-3|TRBJ1-6|12
CAISAENSPLHF
>TRBV4-3|TRBJ2-7|17
CASSQGLASGSTYEQYF
>TRBV9|TRBJ1-2|15
CASSPRGRLNYGYTF
>TRBV7-3|TRBJ2-1|15
CASRSGTGDYNEQFF
>TRBV6-2/TRBV6-3|TRBJ1-5|14
CASSYNRPTQPQHF
>TRBV7-2|TRBJ2-1|11
CASSPEVTKFF
>TRBV9|TRBJ2-7|14
CASSVASDTYEQYF
>TRBV6-4|TRBJ2-3|15
CASKLSGGASDTQYF
>TRBV27|TRBJ2-2|17
CASSFLAGGFDPGELFF
>TRBV5-1|TRBJ2-3|17
CASSLTPTSGGTDTQYF
>TRBV19|TRBJ1-2|14
CASSIGTLFIGYTF